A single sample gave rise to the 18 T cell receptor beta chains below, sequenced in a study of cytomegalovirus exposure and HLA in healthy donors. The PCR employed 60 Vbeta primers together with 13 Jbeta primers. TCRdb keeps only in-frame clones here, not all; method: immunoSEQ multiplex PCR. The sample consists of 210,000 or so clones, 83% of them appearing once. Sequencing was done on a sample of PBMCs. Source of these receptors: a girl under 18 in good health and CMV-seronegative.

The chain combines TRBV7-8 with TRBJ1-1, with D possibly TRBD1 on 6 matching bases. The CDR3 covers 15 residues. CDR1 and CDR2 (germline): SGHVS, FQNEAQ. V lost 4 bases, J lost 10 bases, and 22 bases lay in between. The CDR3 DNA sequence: TGTGCCAGCAGCTACGACTGGGGGCAAACCAGTGGAGCTTTCTTT. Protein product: CASSYDWGQTSGAFF.

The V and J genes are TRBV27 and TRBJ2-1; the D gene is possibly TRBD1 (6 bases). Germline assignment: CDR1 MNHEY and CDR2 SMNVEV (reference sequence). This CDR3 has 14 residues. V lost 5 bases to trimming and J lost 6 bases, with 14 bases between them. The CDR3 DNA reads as TGTGCCAGCAGTCAGGGGCATTCATCCAATGAGCAGTTCTTC. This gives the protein CASSQGHSSNEQFF.

CDR3 bases: TGTGCCAGCAGTTATAGCGGGAGGGTCTCAGATACGCAGTATTTT. Amino acids: CASSYSGRVSDTQYF. V usage is TRBV6-6 and J usage is TRBJ2-3; 11 nucleotides align to TRBD2. The CDR3 is 15 amino acids. The germline gives CDR1 MNHNY, CDR2 SVGAGI (reference sequence). Losses at the gene ends were 3 bases for V and 4 bases for J; bases not matched to a gene: 3.

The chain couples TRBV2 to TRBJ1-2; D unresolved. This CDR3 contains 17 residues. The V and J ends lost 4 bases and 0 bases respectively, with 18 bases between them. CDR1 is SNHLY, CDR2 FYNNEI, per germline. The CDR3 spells CASSAPGLILTNYGYTF. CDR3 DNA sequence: TGTGCCAGCAGTGCTCCGGGGTTGATCTTAACTAACTATGGCTACACCTTC.

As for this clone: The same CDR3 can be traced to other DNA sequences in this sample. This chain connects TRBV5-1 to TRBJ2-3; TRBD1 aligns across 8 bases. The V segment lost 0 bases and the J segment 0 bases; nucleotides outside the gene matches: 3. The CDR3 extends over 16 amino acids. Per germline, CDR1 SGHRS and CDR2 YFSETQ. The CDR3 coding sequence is TGCGCCAGCAGCTTGGGGACAGGGTCAAGCACAGATACGCAGTATTTT. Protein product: CASSLGTGSSTDTQYF.

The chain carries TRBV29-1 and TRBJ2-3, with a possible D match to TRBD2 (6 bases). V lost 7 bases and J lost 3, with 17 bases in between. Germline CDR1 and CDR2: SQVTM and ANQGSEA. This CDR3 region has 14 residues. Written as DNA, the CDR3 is TGCAGCGCCGTGGAGGGGTCAAGGACAGATACGCAGTATTTT. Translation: CSAVEGSRTDTQYF.

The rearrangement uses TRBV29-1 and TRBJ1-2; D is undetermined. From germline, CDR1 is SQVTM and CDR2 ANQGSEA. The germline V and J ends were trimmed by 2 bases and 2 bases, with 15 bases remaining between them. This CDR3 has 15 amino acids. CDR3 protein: CSVEKERRRNYGYTF. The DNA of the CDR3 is TGCAGCGTTGAAAAGGAGCGACGGAGGAACTATGGCTACACCTTC. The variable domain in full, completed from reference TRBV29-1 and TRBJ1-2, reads SAVISQKPSRDICQRGTSLTIQCQVDSQVTMMFWYRQQPGQSLTLIATANQGSEATYESGFVIDKFPISRPNLTFSTLTVSNMSPEDSSIYLCSVEKERRRNYGYTFGSGTRLTVV.

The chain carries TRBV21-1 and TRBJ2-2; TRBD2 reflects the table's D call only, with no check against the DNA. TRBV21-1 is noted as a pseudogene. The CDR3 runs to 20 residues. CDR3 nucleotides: TGTGCCAGCAGCAAAGTTAGAAACAAGGTAACTAGCTTGAAGGCCGGGGAGCTGTTTTTT. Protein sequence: CASSKVRNKVTSLKAGELFF.

CDR3: CASSLIAAGGRDTQYF. DNA of the CDR3: TGTGCCAGCAGCTTAATTGCAGCGGGAGGTAGGGATACGCAGTATTTT. The chain combines TRBV7-3 with TRBJ2-3; 9 bases align to TRBD2. The CDR3 consists of 16 residues. After removal of 1 base from V and 6 bases from J, the junction contained 8 bases not matched to a gene. Germline V gene sequence: CDR1 SGHTA, CDR2 FQGTGA. Supplemented by reference TRBV7-3 and TRBJ2-3, the full variable domain reads GAGVSQTPSNKVTEKGKYVELRCDPISGHTALYWYRQSLGQGPEFLIYFQGTGAADDSGLPNDRFFAVRPEGSVSTLKIQRTERGDSAVYLCASSLIAAGGRDTQYFGPGTRLTVL.

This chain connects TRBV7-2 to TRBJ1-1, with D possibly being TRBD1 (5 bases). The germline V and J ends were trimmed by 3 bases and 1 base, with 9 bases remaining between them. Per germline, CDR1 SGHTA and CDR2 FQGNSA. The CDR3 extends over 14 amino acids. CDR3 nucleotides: TGTGCCAGCAGCTTCGACAGTTCGAACACTGAAGCTTTCTTT. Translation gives CASSFDSSNTEAFF.

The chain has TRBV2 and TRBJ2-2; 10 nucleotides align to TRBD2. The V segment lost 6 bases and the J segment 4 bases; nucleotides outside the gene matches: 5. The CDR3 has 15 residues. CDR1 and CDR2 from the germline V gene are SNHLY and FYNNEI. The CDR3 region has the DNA TGTGCCAGCAGGGACCGACTAGCGGGCACCGGGGAGCTGTTTTTT. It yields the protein CASRDRLAGTGELFF.

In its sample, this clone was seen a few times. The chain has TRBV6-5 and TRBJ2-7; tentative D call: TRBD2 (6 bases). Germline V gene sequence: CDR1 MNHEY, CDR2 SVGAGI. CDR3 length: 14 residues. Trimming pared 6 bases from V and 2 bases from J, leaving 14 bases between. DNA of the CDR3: TGTGCCAGCAGCACCGCTAGCGCTACCTACGAGCAGTACTTC. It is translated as CASSTASATYEQYF.

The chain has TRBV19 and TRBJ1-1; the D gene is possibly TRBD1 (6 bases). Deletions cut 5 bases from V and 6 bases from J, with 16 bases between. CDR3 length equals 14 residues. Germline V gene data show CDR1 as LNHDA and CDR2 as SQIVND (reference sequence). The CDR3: CASSPQGQPPEAFF. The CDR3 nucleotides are TGTGCCAGTAGTCCACAGGGCCAGCCCCCTGAAGCTTTCTTT.

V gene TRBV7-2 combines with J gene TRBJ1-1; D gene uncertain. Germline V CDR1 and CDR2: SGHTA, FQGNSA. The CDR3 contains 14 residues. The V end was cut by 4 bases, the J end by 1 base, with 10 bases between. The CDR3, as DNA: TGTGCCAGCAGCTCTACCTTGAGGAACACTGAAGCTTTCTTT. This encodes CASSSTLRNTEAFF.

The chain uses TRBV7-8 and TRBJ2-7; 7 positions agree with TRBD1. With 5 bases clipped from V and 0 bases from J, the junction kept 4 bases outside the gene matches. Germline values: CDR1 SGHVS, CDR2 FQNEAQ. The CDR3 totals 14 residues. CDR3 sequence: CASSQTGLSYEQYF. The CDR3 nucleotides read TGTGCCAGCAGCCAGACAGGGCTCTCCTACGAGCAGTACTTC.

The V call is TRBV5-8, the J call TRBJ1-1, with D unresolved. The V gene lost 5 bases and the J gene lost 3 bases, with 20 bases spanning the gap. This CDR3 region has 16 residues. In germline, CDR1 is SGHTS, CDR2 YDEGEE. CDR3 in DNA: TGTGCCAGCAGTCTGAGGGCGACCCGACGGGACACTGAAGCTTTCTTT. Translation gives CASSLRATRRDTEAFF.

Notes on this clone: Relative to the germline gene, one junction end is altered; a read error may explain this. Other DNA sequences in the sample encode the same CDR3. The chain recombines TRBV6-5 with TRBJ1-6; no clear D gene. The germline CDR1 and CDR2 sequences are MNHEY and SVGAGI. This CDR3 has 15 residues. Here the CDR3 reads CASSKRNFASSPLHF. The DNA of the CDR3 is TGTGCCAGCAGCAAACGGAATTTCGCTAGTTCACCCCTTCACTTT.

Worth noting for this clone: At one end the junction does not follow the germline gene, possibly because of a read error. The CDR3 region is CSSSTWTGGHTF. CDR3 bases: TGTTCCAGCAGCACATGGACAGGCGGCCACACCTTC. The chain uses TRBV7-9 and TRBJ1-2; 7 nucleotides agree with TRBD1. The CDR3 extends over 12 amino acids. The V gene's germline CDR1 is SEHNR and CDR2 FQNEAQ (reference sequence).